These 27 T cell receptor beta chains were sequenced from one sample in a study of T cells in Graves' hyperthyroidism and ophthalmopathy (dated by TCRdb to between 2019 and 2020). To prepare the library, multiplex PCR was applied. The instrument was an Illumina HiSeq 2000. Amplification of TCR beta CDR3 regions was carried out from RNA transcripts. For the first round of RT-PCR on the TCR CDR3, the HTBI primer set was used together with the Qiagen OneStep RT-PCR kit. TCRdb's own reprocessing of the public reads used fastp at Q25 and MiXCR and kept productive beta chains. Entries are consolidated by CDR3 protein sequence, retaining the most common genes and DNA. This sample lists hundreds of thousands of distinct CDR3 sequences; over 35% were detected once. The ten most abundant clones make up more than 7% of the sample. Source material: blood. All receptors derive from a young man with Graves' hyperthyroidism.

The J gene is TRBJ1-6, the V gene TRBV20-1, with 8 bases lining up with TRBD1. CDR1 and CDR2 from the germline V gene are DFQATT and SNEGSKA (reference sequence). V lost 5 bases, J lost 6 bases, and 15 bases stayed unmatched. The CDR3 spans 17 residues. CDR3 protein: CSALAYIGQGSNSPLHF. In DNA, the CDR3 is TGCAGTGCTCTTGCGTACATTGGACAGGGTAGTAATTCACCCCTCCACTTT.

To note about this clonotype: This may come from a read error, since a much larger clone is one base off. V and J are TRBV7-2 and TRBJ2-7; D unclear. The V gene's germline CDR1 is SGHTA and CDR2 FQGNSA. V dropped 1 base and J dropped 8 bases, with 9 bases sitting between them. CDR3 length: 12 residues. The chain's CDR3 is CASSLVDGKQYF. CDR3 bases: TGTGCCAGCAGCTTAGTGGACGGAAAGCAGTACTTC.

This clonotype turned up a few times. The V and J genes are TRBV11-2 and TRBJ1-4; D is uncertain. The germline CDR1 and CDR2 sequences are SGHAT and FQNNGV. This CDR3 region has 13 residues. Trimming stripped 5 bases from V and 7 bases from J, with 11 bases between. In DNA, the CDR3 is TGTGCCAGCAGCCTGTGGACCACTGAAAAACTGTTTTTT. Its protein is CASSLWTTEKLFF.

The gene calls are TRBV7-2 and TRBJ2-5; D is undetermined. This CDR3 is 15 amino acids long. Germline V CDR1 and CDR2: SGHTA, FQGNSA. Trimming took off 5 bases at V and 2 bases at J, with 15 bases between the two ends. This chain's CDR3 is CASSQDGSPQETQYF. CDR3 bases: TGTGCCAGCAGCCAAGATGGGTCTCCTCAAGAGACCCAGTACTTC.

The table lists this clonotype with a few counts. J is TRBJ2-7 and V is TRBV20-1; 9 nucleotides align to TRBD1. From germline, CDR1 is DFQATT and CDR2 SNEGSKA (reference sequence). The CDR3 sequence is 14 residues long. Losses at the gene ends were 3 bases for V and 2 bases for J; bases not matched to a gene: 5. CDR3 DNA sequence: TGCAGTGCTAGTCCGGGACAGGGAGCCTACGAGCAGTACTTC. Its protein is CSASPGQGAYEQYF.

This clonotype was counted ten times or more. The CDR3 DNA reads TGTGCCAGTAGTATCAACAGGGGACCCCAGCATTTT. Amino acid sequence: CASSINRGPQHF. The rearrangement joins TRBV19 to TRBJ1-5, with 7 bases identical to TRBD1. V was clipped by 3 bases and J by 10 bases; unmatched bases: 3. There are 12 residues in the CDR3. Germline V lookup: CDR1 LNHDA, CDR2 SQIVND (reference sequence).

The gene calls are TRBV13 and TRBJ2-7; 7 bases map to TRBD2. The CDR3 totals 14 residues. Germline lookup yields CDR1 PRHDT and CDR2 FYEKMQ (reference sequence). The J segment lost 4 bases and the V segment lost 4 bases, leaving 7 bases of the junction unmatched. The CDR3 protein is CASSSWTRGYEQYF. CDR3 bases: TGTGCCAGCAGCTCTTGGACTAGGGGATACGAGCAGTACTTC.

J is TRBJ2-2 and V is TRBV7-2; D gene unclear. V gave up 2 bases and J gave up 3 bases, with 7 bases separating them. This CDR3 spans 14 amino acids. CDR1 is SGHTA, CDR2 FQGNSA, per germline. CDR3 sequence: CASSLYPDTGELFF. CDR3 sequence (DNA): TGTGCCAGCAGCTTATACCCGGACACCGGGGAGCTGTTTTTT.

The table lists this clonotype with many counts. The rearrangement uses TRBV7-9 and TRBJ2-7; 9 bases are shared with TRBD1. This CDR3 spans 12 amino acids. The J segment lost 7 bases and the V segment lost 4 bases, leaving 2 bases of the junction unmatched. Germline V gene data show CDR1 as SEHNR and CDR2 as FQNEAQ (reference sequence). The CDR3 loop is CASSSGTGEQYF. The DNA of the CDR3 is TGTGCCAGCAGCTCAGGGACAGGGGAGCAGTACTTC.

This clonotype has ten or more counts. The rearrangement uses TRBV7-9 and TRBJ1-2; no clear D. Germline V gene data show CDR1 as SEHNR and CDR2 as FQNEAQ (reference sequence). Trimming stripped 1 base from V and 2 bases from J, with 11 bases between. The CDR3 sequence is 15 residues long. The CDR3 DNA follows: TGTGCCAGCAGCTTAGTGACGCAGCTCAACTATGGCTACACCTTC. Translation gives CASSLVTQLNYGYTF.

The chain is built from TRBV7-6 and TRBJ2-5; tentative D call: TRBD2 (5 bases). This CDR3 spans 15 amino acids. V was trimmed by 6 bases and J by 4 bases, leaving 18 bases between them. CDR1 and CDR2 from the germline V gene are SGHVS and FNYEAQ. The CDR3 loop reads CASSYSSEGSETQYF. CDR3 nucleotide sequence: TGTGCCAGCAGTTACTCGAGCGAGGGATCAGAGACCCAGTACTTC.

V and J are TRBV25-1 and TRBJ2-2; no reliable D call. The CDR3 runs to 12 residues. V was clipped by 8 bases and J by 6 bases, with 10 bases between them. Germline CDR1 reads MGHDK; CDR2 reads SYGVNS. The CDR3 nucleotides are TGTGCCAGCTTATTGTCGCCCGGGGAGCTGTTTTTT. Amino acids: CASLLSPGELFF.

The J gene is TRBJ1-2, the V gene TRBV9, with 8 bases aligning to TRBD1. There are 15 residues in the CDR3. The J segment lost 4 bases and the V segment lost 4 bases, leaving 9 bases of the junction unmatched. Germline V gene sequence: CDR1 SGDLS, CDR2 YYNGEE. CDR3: CASSPGQGLSYGYTF. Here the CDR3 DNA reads TGTGCCAGCAGCCCCGGACAGGGTCTTTCCTATGGCTACACCTTC.

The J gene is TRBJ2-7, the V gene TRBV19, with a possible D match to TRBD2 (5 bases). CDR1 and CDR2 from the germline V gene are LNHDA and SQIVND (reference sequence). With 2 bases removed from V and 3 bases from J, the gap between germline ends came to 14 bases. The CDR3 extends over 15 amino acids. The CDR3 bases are TGTGCCAGTAGTATAAATCAGCGGCTTAGCTACGAGCAGTACTTC. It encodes CASSINQRLSYEQYF.

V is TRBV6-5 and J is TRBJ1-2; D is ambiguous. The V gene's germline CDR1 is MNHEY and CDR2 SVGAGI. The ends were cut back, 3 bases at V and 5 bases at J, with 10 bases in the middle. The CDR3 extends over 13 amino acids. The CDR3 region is CASSYPASYGYTF. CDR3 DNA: TGTGCCAGCAGTTATCCGGCGTCATATGGCTACACCTTC.

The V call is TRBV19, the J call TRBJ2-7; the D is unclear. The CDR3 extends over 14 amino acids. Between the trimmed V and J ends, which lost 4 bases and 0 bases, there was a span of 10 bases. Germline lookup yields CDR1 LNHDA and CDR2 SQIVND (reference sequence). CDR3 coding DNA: TGTGCCAGTAGTAACCCGATTTACTCCTACGAGCAGTACTTC. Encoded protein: CASSNPIYSYEQYF.

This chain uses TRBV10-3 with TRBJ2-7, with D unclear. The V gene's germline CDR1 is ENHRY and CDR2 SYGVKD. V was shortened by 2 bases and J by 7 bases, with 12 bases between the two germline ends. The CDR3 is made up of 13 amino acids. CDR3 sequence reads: CAISEDGEGEQYF. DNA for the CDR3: TGTGCCATCAGTGAGGACGGAGAAGGGGAGCAGTACTTC.

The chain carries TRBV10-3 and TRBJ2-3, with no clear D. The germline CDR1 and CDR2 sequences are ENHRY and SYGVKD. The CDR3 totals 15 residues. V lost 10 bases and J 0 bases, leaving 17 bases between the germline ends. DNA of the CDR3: TGTGCCAGCAGCCCGGCCGGGCCTAGCACAGATACGCAGTATTTT. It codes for CASSPAGPSTDTQYF.

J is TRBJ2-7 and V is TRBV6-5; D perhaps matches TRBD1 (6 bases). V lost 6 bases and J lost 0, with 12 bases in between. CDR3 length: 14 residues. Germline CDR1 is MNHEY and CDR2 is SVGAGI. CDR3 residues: CASRQQGISYEQYF. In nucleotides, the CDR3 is TGTGCCAGCAGACAACAGGGAATCTCCTACGAGCAGTACTTC.

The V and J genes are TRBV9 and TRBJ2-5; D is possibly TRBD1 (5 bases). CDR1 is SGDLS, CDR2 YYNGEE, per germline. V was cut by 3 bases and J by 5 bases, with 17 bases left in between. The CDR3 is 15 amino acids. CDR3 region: CASSAPDTDAETQYF. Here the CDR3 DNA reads TGTGCCAGCAGCGCCCCGGACACGGACGCCGAGACCCAGTACTTC.

The CDR3 protein is CASSYVEGTNEKLFF. CDR3 in DNA: TGTGCCAGCAGCTACGTGGAGGGGACTAATGAAAAACTGTTTTTT. The chain joins TRBV7-9 to TRBJ1-4, with TRBD1 as a possible D gene (5 bases). The V gene lost 4 bases and the J gene lost 2 bases, with 11 bases spanning the gap. Germline CDR1 SEHNR, CDR2 FQNEAQ (reference sequence). The CDR3 covers 15 residues.

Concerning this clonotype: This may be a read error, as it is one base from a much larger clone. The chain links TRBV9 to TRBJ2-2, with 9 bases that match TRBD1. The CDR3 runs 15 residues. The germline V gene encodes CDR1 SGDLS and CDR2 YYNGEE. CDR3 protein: CATSDPGQGTRELFF. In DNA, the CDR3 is TGTGCCACCAGTGATCCGGGACAGGGCACCAGGGAGCTGTTTTTT.

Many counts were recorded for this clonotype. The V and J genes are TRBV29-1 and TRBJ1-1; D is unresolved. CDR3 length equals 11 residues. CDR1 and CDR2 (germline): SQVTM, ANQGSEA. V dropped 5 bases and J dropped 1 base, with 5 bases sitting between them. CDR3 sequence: CSVPTNTEAFF. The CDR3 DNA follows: TGCAGCGTTCCGACGAACACTGAAGCTTTCTTT.

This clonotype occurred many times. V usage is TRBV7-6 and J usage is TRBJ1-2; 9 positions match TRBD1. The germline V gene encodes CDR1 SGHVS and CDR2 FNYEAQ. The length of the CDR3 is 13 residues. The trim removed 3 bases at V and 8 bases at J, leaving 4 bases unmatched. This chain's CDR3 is CASSFGTGRGYTF. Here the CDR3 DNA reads TGTGCCAGCAGCTTCGGGACAGGGCGAGGCTACACCTTC.

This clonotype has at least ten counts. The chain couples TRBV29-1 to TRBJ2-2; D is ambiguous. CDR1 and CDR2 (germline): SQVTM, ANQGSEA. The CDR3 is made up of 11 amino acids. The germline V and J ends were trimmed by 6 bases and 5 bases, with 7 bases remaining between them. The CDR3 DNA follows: TGCAGCGTCGCTGGGACCGGGGAGCTGTTTTTT. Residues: CSVAGTGELFF.

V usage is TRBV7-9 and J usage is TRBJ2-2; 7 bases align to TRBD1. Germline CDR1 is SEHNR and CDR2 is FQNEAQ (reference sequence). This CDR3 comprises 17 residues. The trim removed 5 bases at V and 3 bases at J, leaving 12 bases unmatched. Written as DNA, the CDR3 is TGTGCCAGCAGCCACTCCCAGGGGGACATACACACCGGGGAGCTGTTTTTT. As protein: CASSHSQGDIHTGELFF.

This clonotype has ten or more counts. The DNA for the CDR3 is TGTGCCACCGGTAACGTCCGGGCAGTGGGCAATCAGCCCCAGCATTTT. Residues: CATGNVRAVGNQPQHF. The V gene is TRBV2, the J gene TRBJ1-5, with D uncertain. The V end lost 10 bases, the J end lost 2 bases, and 21 bases lay between the germline ends. CDR3 length: 16 residues. Germline CDR1 is SNHLY and CDR2 is FYNNEI.